This T cell receptor beta chain was obtained from a study of blood T cell repertoires in COVID-19. Study-wide context: Specimens from acute and convalescent COVID-19 originated in the United States, Italy and Spain. In each case, the material was cDNA or gDNA derived from T cells, B-cell-depleted T cells, or PBMCs.

CDR1 is GTSNPN, CDR2 SVGIG, per germline (reference sequence). With 3 bases removed from V and 8 bases from J, the gap between germline ends came to 13 bases. This CDR3 region has 12 residues. In the authors' methods: It was from reference gene primer amplification that nucleated cell counts were estimated. Measured with immunoSEQ multiplex PCR; TCRdb has only the in-frame clones, and not every one. The V and J calls and clone size come from that table; D and trimming were worked out from the DNA. The data show some 340,000 clones, with over 70% seen just once and around 3% held by the top ten. This TCR came from a man aged 25-40 years with active or convalescent COVID-19. The sequencing input was peripheral blood. The rearrangement links TRBV30 to TRBJ1-2, with D possibly being TRBD1 (5 bases). As DNA, the CDR3 is TGTGCCTGGAGCTACGGAGGGGAAGGCTACACCTTC. It yields the protein CAWSYGGEGYTF.